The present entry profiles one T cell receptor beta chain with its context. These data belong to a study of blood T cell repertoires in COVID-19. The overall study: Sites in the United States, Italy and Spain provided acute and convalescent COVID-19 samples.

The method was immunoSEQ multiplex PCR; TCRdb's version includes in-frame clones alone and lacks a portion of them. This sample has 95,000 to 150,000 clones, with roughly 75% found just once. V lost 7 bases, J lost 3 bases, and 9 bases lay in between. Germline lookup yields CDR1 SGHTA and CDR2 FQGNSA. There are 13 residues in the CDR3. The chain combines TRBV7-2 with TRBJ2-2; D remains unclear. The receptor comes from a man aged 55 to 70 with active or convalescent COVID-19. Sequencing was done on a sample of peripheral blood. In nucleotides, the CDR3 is TGTGCCAGCAACCCGACTGACACCGGGGAGCTGTTTTTT. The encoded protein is CASNPTDTGELFF.